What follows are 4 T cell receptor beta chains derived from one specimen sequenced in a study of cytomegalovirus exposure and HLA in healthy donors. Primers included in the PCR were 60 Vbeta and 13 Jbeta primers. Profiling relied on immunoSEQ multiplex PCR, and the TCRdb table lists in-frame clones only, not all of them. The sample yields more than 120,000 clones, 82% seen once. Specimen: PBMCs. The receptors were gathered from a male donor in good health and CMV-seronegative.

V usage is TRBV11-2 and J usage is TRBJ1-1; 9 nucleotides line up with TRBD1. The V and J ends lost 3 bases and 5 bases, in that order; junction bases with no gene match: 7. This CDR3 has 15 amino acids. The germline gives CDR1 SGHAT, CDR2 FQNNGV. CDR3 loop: CASSLDRGGETEAFF. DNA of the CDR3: TGTGCCAGCAGCTTGGACAGGGGAGGAGAGACTGAAGCTTTCTTT.

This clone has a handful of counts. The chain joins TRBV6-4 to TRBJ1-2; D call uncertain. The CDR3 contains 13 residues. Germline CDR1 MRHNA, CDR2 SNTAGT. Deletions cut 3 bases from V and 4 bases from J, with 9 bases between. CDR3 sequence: CASSEREGYGYTF. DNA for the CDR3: TGTGCCAGCAGTGAGAGGGAGGGCTATGGCTACACCTTC.

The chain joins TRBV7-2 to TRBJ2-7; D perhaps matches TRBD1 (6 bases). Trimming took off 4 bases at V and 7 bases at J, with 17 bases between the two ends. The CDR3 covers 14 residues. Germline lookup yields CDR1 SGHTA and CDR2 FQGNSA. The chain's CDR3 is CASSSGTNPKEQYF. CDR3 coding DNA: TGTGCCAGCAGCTCCGGGACAAACCCGAAGGAGCAGTACTTC.

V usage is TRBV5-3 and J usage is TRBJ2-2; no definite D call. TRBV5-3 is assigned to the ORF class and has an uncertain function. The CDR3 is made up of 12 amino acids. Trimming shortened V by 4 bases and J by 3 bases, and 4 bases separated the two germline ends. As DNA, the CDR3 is TGTGCCAGAAGCATCGACACCGGGGAGCTGTTTTTT. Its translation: CARSIDTGELFF.